One T cell receptor beta chain is described in this entry. Its antigen is currently not known. Within one base of it there is no much larger clone, and no base qualities were kept. The time point label corresponds to: about 28 days (+/-7) after the second vaccine dose. AZD1222 recipients given second doses at about 4 weeks or at about 12 weeks were pooled, since spike-specific TCR depth and breadth were not found to differ between the two schedules. Vaccinee samples were obtained from the UK trials COV001 and COV002, which included a single-blind randomized controlled phase 2/3 trial of AZD1222 (ChAdOx1 nCoV-19) in healthy adults. For TCRbeta chain sequencing, PBMC samples from trial participants were taken at day 0 and at day 28 after the second dose. The data stem from a study of T cell responses to AZD1222 COVID-19 vaccine (dated by TCRdb to the early 2020s). In the study overall: TCR sequencing covered more than 230 trial participants: approximately 200 given two doses of AZD1222 and 26 given two doses of MenACWY control vaccine. Trial participants were enrolled by age into 18-55, 56-69 and 70-plus year subgroups, with around 150, 28 and 57 TCR-sequenced participants respectively.

The CDR3 regions of human TCRbeta chains were analyzed by immunosequencing. The authors' pipeline ran thus. TCRs in the repertoires were matched against a reference library of SARS-CoV-2-specific TCRs that had been generated with the MIRA antigen-specificity platform. Breadth meant the fraction of unique TCRs that were SARS-CoV-2-associated, whereas depth meant the fraction of total T cells that were SARS-CoV-2-associated. Using the MIRA data, each spike-specific TCR was mapped to the spike region that the TCR reacts to and placed in a CD4 or CD8 class. Log10-transformed breadth and depth values were compared by one-way ANOVA with Sidak's multiple comparisons tests. Entries here come from immuneACCESS through TCRdb and include only in-frame sequences with V and J called. Some clones fail to appear in such tables; in the studies checked, an unresolved V gene covers under half of the shortfall, and the cause of the remainder is unknown. The V and J calls and clone size come from that table; D and trimming were worked out from the DNA. Recorded for this sample are 150,000 to 200,000 clones; 70% to 90% of them occurred a single time. The ten largest account for 0.85% to 1.2% of the sample.

The study at large found these results: Because no day 14 peak-response samples were available, repertoires were characterized only after the peak T cell response. Only five to seven AZD1222 recipients were SARS-CoV-2 seropositive at baseline, limiting conclusions about previously exposed vaccinees. Most participants were white British and females outnumbered males, and the authors suggested that clonal diversity may have been underestimated. In the small 56-69-year group, the increase in depth fell short of significance, most likely because of low power. The vaccine-associated CD4 TCRs covered the entire spike protein, and the dominant responses fell in regions 160-218 and 743-854. Epitopes outside the regions mutated in the B.1.351 and B.1.1.7 variants were reportedly recognized by nearly half of the unique spike-specific TCRs. After two AZD1222 doses, spike-specific TCR breadth and depth were significantly higher than at day 0 and than in MenACWY recipients.

This clonotype was sampled from an adult who received the AZD1222 COVID-19 vaccine. The material was peripheral blood, obtained 28 days after the second AZD1222 dose.

The CDR3 reads as follows: CASSTRRTGNGGYTF. The DNA is TGTGCCAGCAGTACGCGGAGGACAGGAAATGGCGGCTACACCTTC. The chain is assembled from TRBV6-5 and TRBJ1-2; 7 bases in the middle match TRBD1. From the germline V gene, CDR1 is MNHEY and CDR2 is SVGAGI. The V end gives up 5 bases and the J end 8 bases, leaving 14 bases in the junction not matched to a gene. Including the terminal cysteine and phenylalanine, the CDR3 comprises 15 residues. Only the CDR3 region is kept as DNA, spanning 45 bases read in frame from base 1.